Described below is a single T cell receptor (beta chain) sequence and its context. Its antigen is unidentified. One end of the junction does not line up with germline, which may come from a read error. The CDR3 is 14 amino acids. No cell sorting was done before RNA was extracted from the tissue. Donors were chemotherapy-naive, newly diagnosed lung cancer surgical patients in China, August–late 2014. TCRbeta libraries were built with three rounds of nested PCR, modified from ARM-PCR. Using its own MiXCR run on the multiplex PCR reads, TCRdb lists one record per CDR3 protein. The table has about 120,000 distinct CDR3 sequences, about 66% seen once. This sample is part of a study of tumor and adjacent non-tumor tissue in lung cancer. Findings and caveats of the study: Patients with more diverse tumor TCRs had worse survival.

Input material: lung tumor tissue. The receptor was isolated from a man aged 30 to 39 with non-small cell lung cancer. This chain uses TRBV12-3 or TRBV12-4 with TRBJ1-5; maybe TRBD1 (6 bases). The CDR3 DNA is TGTGCCAGCAGTTCCGGACAGAGGGTTCAGCCCCAACATTTT. This gives the protein CASSSGQRVQPQHF.